The clone carrying this TCR beta chain appeared once. What it binds is unknown. This specimen includes other DNA sequences encoding the same CDR3. These data belong to a study of shared clonotypes between healthy human individuals. General study results and limits: Since donors were few, the genetic and exposure-history diversity represented was limited. Rarefaction revealed incomplete sorted-subset sequencing despite large depth. How much donors shared clonotypes was expected to be affected by sequencing depth. Shared clonotypes across all four donors exceeded non-shared ones in generation probability.

Naive CD8 cells lacked CD45RO, underwent positive selection for CCR7 and left out terminally differentiated effector memory CD45RA+ cells. TCRdb's table, derived via immunoSEQ multiplex PCR, lists solely in-frame clones and lacks some. The sample holds some 2.1 million clones, about 95% seen once. Germline loops: CDR1 MDHEN, CDR2 SYDVKM. This CDR3 has 14 amino acids. The ends lost 5 bases at V and 1 base at J; junction bases unmatched: 4. The sample comprised naive CD8+ T cells sorted from blood. The TCR comes from a young man in good health. This chain uses TRBV28 with TRBJ2-7, with 8 positions matching TRBD1. The CDR3 reads CASSTTGGSYEQYF. In nucleotides, the CDR3 is TGTGCCAGCAGTACTACAGGGGGGTCCTACGAGCAGTACTTC.